The source of this T cell receptor (beta chain) is a study of human T cells and chemical hapten exposure. Time point described: patch test 3, about 24 weeks after DPC sensitization. Treatment in this sample: therapeutic diphenylcyclopropenone sensitization with weekly scalp DPC. Trimming took off 1 base at V and 8 bases at J, with 12 bases between the two ends. The germline gives CDR1 SNHLY, CDR2 FYNNEI. The CDR3 covers 14 residues. TCRdb reanalysed the RACE reads using MiXCR and keeps one entry per CDR3 protein. Here the sample spans 70,000 to 90,000 distinct CDR3 sequences, 11% being singletons. This clonotype was picked up a small number of times. Its antigen is as yet unknown. Overall study findings and caveats: Healthy individuals' immune responses may differ from those of donors, who had alopecia.

This specimen was whole blood, taken in connection with sensitization to the hapten diphenylcyclopropenone (DPC). This clonotype was obtained from a woman aged 45-59 years with alopecia areata. Some clones in this sample may be carry-over from other donors' samples. The gene calls are TRBV2 and TRBJ2-1; D perhaps matches TRBD1 (6 bases). CDR3 protein: CASSEDRESDEQFF. The CDR3 DNA sequence: TGTGCCAGCAGTGAAGACAGGGAAAGCGATGAGCAGTTCTTC. The full variable domain, completed using reference TRBV2 and TRBJ2-1, is EPEVTQTPSHQVTQMGQEVILRCVPISNHLYFYWYRQILGQKVEFLVSFYNNEISEKSEIFDDQFSVERPDGSNFTLKIRSTKLEDSAMYFCASSEDRESDEQFFGPGTRLTVL.